The 9 T cell receptor beta chains listed next were all sequenced from one sample in a study of blood T cell repertoires in COVID-19. Method: immunoSEQ multiplex PCR; TCRdb's copy keeps in-frame clones and lacks some. The sample shows hundreds of thousands of clones, approximately 83% of them seen only once. Sequences were obtained from PBMCs or T cells enriched from blood (not recorded which). These receptors came from a woman in her forties or fifties who had been exposed to COVID-19.

The chain is built from TRBV3-1 (or the pseudogene TRBV3-2) and TRBJ1-5; maybe TRBD1 (6 bases). Germline CDR1 reads LGHDT; CDR2 reads YNNKEL (reference sequence). Trimming shortened V by 1 base and J by 12 bases, and 19 bases separated the two germline ends. This CDR3 contains 15 residues. The CDR3 spells CASSQGRQGRPHQHF. For the CDR3, the DNA is TGTGCCAGCAGCCAAGGGCGGCAGGGGCGGCCTCACCAGCATTTT.

The J gene is TRBJ2-1, the V gene TRBV27, with D possibly matching TRBD1 (5 bases). Germline CDR1 reads MNHEY; CDR2 reads SMNVEV (reference sequence). V was shortened by 4 bases and J by 7 bases, with 29 bases between the two germline ends. CDR3 length: 19 amino acids. The CDR3 loop is CASSSDSEPSPAVGNEQFF. The CDR3 coding sequence is TGTGCCAGCAGTTCTGACAGCGAACCTTCACCAGCCGTCGGTAATGAGCAGTTCTTC.

This sequence joins TRBV5-1 and TRBJ2-5; D possibly corresponds to TRBD2 (5 bases). V lost 0 bases to trimming and J lost 4 bases, with 7 bases between them. Germline CDR1 SGHRS, CDR2 YFSETQ. The CDR3 loop spans 13 amino acids. In DNA form, the CDR3 reads TGCGCCAGCAGCTTGGAACTAGGAGAGACCCAGTACTTC. This codes for CASSLELGETQYF.

The V call is TRBV5-4, the J call TRBJ1-3; 7 bases match TRBD1. This CDR3 contains 16 residues. CDR1 and CDR2 from the germline V gene are SGHNT and YYREEE (reference sequence). The trim removed 4 bases at V and 0 bases at J, leaving 7 bases unmatched. The CDR3 DNA reads TGTGCCAGCAGCCCGGGGACAGCAAGCTCTGGAAACACCATATATTTT. It translates to CASSPGTASSGNTIYF.

The gene calls are TRBV10-3 and TRBJ2-3, with D perhaps matching TRBD1 (6 bases). Looked up from germline, CDR1 is ENHRY and CDR2 is SYGVKD. Between the trimmed V and J ends, which lost 5 bases and 1 base, there was a span of 10 bases. This CDR3 has 14 amino acids. CDR3 protein: CAISQGSGTDTQYF. In DNA form, the CDR3 reads TGTGCCATCAGTCAGGGGTCGGGCACAGATACGCAGTATTTT.

This chain joins TRBV19 and TRBJ1-5, with 11 bases matching TRBD1. This CDR3 is 15 amino acids long. The germline CDR1 and CDR2 sequences are LNHDA and SQIVND (reference sequence). J gave up 4 bases and V 5 bases, and 4 bases lay outside the gene matches. The CDR3 loop is CASSPGTGGNQPQHF. CDR3 sequence (DNA): TGTGCCAGTAGTCCAGGGACAGGGGGGAATCAGCCCCAGCATTTT. Drawing the rest from reference TRBV19 and TRBJ1-5, the complete variable domain is DGGITQSPKYLFRKEGQNVTLSCEQNLNHDAMYWYRQDPGQGLRLIYYSQIVNDFQKGDIAEGYSVSREKKESFPLTVTSAQKNPTAFYLCASSPGTGGNQPQHFGDGTRLSIL.

The rearrangement uses TRBV7-8 and TRBJ2-1; D is unresolved. From germline, CDR1 is SGHVS and CDR2 FQNEAQ. V was trimmed by 7 bases and J by 0 bases, leaving 7 bases between them. The CDR3 totals 13 residues. For the CDR3, the DNA is TGTGCCAGCACCGAGAGCTCCTACAATGAGCAGTTCTTC. The encoded protein is CASTESSYNEQFF.

V gene TRBV5-6 combines with J gene TRBJ2-2, with D perhaps matching TRBD2 (6 bases). V lost 1 base to trimming and J lost 0 bases, with 13 bases between them. The CDR3 loop spans 17 amino acids. CDR1 SGHDT and CDR2 YYEEEE come from the germline V gene. In DNA, the CDR3 is TGTGCCAGCAGCTTGTTGATGGCGGGGTCGAACACCGGGGAGCTGTTTTTT. Amino acid sequence: CASSLLMAGSNTGELFF. The variable domain in full, with the rest retrieved from reference TRBV5-6 and TRBJ2-2, is DAGVTQSPTHLIKTRGQQVTLRCSPKSGHDTVSWYQQALGQGPQFIFQYYEEEERQRGNFPDRFSGHQFPNYSSELNVNALLLGDSALYLCASSLLMAGSNTGELFFGEGSRLTVL.

The chain employs TRBV18 and TRBJ2-7; possible D gene TRBD1, 7 bases. The CDR3 runs 14 residues. V shed 6 bases and J shed 4 bases, with 16 bases lying between them. Germline values: CDR1 KGHSH, CDR2 LQKENI. CDR3 protein: CASSIGGTEYEQYF. Written as DNA, the CDR3 is TGTGCCAGCTCGATAGGGGGGACAGAATACGAGCAGTACTTC.